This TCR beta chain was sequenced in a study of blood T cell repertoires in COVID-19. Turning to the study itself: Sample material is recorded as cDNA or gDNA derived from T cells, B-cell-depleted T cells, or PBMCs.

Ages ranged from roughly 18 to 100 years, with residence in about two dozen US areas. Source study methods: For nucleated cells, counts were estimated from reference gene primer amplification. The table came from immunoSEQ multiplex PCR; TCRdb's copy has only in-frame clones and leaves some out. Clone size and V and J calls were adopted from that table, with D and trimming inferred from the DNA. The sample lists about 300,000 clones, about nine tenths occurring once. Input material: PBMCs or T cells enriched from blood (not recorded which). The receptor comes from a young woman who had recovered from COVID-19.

In DNA form, the CDR3 reads TGTGCCTGGAGAGGGGGGGGTAGTGGAAACACCATATATTTT. Translated: CAWRGGGSGNTIYF. This chain uses TRBV30 with TRBJ1-3; tentative D call: TRBD1 (6 bases). This CDR3 comprises 14 residues. The V and J ends lost 3 bases and 3 bases respectively, with 12 bases between them. Germline CDR1 reads GTSNPN; CDR2 reads SVGIG (reference sequence).